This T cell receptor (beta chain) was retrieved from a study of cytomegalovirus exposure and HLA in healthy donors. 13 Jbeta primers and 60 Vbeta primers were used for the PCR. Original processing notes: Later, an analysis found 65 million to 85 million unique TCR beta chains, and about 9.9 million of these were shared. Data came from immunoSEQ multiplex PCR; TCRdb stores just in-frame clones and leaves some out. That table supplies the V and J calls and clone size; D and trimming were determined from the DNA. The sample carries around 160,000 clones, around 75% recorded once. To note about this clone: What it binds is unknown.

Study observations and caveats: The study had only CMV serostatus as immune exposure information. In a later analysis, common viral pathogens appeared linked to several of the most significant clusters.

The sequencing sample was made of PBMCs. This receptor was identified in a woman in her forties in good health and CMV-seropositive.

The CDR3 DNA sequence: TGTGCCAGCAGTTCTCCTCGACTAGCGGGGCGGTACACCGGGGAGCTGTTTTTT. It translates to CASSSPRLAGRYTGELFF. The genes are TRBV28 and TRBJ2-2, with TRBD2 matching 11 bases. The length of the CDR3 is 18 residues. Per the germline V gene, CDR1 is MDHEN and CDR2 is SYDVKM. V shed 4 bases and J 3 bases; nucleotides not matched to a gene: 10.